These 32 T cell receptor beta chains came from one sample sequenced in a study of cytomegalovirus exposure and HLA in healthy donors. Primers included in the PCR were 60 Vbeta and 13 Jbeta primers. Repertoires were generated with immunoSEQ multiplex PCR, while TCRdb's copy carries only in-frame clones and drops some. The repertoire holds approximately 150,000 clones, with roughly 79% as singletons. The specimen was PBMCs. Every receptor here comes from a woman aged 35 to 49 in good health and CMV-seronegative.

The V call is TRBV7-9, the J call TRBJ2-7, with 7 bases fitting TRBD1. Germline CDR1 reads SEHNR; CDR2 reads FQNEAQ (reference sequence). J gave up 3 bases and V 8 bases, and 10 bases lay outside the gene matches. The CDR3 runs 14 residues. Here the CDR3 DNA reads TGTGCCAGCCTCCCCTCCGCAGGGGGCTACGAGCAGTACTTC. Translation: CASLPSAGGYEQYF.

This clone came up once. The chain couples TRBV6-5 to TRBJ2-3; 8 positions match TRBD2. The germline gives CDR1 MNHEY, CDR2 SVGAGI. V shed 6 bases and J 6 bases; nucleotides not matched to a gene: 5. This CDR3 spans 13 amino acids. The CDR3: CASSREGGDTQYF. CDR3 sequence (DNA): TGTGCCAGCAGCCGGGAGGGCGGGGATACGCAGTATTTT.

This chain uses TRBV9 with TRBJ2-1; 13 bases agree with TRBD2. This CDR3 is built from 16 residues. Trimming removed 1 base from V and 10 bases from J; junction bases left unmatched: 8. Looked up from germline, CDR1 is SGDLS and CDR2 is YYNGEE. The CDR3 coding sequence is TGTGCCAGCAGCGTATCCGGACTAGCGGGAGTTCAGGAGCAGTTCTTC. Residues: CASSVSGLAGVQEQFF.

This chain joins TRBV10-3 and TRBJ1-5, with D possibly TRBD1 on 5 matching bases. CDR3 length: 16 amino acids. The V end lost 3 bases, the J end lost 0 bases, and 12 bases lay between the germline ends. The germline V gene has CDR1 ENHRY and CDR2 SYGVKD. CDR3 in DNA: TGTGCCATCAGTGACCACGGGGGTAATAGCAATCAGCCCCAGCATTTT. Protein: CAISDHGGNSNQPQHF.

The V and J genes are TRBV30 and TRBJ2-3; the match to TRBD2 covers 11 bases. Per germline, CDR1 GTSNPN and CDR2 SVGIG (reference sequence). Trimming removed 1 base from V and 3 bases from J; junction bases left unmatched: 3. This CDR3 has 15 amino acids. The CDR3 coding sequence is TGTGCCTGGAGTGAGACTAGCGGGAAGACAGATACGCAGTATTTT. It yields the protein CAWSETSGKTDTQYF.

This chain links TRBV30 with TRBJ1-2; D is unresolved. Germline lookup yields CDR1 GTSNPN and CDR2 SVGIG (reference sequence). CDR3 length: 14 amino acids. Trimming pared 3 bases from V and 6 bases from J, leaving 17 bases between. CDR3 residues: CAWSSPSSGHGYTF. CDR3 sequence (DNA): TGTGCCTGGAGCTCCCCCTCCTCAGGCCATGGCTACACCTTC.

The rearrangement joins TRBV29-1 to TRBJ2-7; D is ambiguous. This CDR3 region has 11 residues. The germline V gene encodes CDR1 SQVTM and CDR2 ANQGSEA. Trimming stripped 6 bases from V and 3 bases from J, with 9 bases between. The CDR3 region has the DNA TGCAGCGTAGCTAGTAACTACGAGCAGTACTTC. This sequence encodes CSVASNYEQYF.

The chain combines TRBV5-4 with TRBJ2-7, with 7 positions matching TRBD2. Trimming removed 0 bases from V and 4 bases from J; junction bases left unmatched: 4. Germline assignment: CDR1 SGHNT and CDR2 YYREEE (reference sequence). The CDR3 length is 14 residues. The CDR3 is CASSLELAAYEQYF. DNA for the CDR3: TGTGCCAGCAGCTTGGAGCTAGCGGCTTACGAGCAGTACTTC. Variable domain in full (rest from reference TRBV5-4 and TRBJ2-7): ETGVTQSPTHLIKTRGQQVTLRCSSQSGHNTVSWYQQALGQGPQFIFQYYREEENGRGNFPPRFSGLQFPNYSSELNVNALELDDSALYLCASSLELAAYEQYFGPGTRLTVT.

This chain uses TRBV2 with TRBJ1-2; 11 bases are a match to TRBD1. The V gene's germline CDR1 is SNHLY and CDR2 FYNNEI. This CDR3 spans 16 amino acids. The J segment lost 1 base and the V segment lost 6 bases, leaving 7 bases of the junction unmatched. In DNA, the CDR3 is TGTGCCAGCAGCGAGATCGGGACAGGGGGTAACTATGGCTACACCTTC. Translating gives CASSEIGTGGNYGYTF.

V and J are TRBV6-5 and TRBJ2-3, with D possibly being TRBD1 (6 bases). The CDR3 totals 15 residues. Trimming left V 10 bases short and J 0 bases short, with 17 bases between. From germline, CDR1 is MNHEY and CDR2 SVGAGI. In nucleotides, the CDR3 is TGTGCCACCTACTCCGGGACAACGAGCACAGATACGCAGTATTTT. This translates into CATYSGTTSTDTQYF.

The CDR3 DNA reads TGTGCCTGGAGCGCACAGGGATACGAGCAGTACTTC. This gives the protein CAWSAQGYEQYF. V is TRBV30 and J is TRBJ2-7; maybe TRBD1 (6 bases). Germline V lookup: CDR1 GTSNPN, CDR2 SVGIG (reference sequence). V was pared by 3 bases and J by 4 bases, with 10 bases between. This CDR3 spans 12 amino acids.

The V call is TRBV7-9, the J call TRBJ2-1; 9 bases agree with TRBD2. The CDR3 covers 17 residues. Losses at the gene ends were 5 bases for V and 4 bases for J; bases not matched to a gene: 12. Germline values: CDR1 SEHNR, CDR2 FQNEAQ (reference sequence). This CDR3 is CASSPPPSSGRYNEQFF. In DNA, the CDR3 is TGTGCCAGCAGCCCACCCCCCTCGAGCGGGAGGTACAATGAGCAGTTCTTC. The variable domain in full, completed from reference TRBV7-9 and TRBJ2-1, reads DTGVSQNPRHKITKRGQNVTFRCDPISEHNRLYWYRQTLGQGPEFLTYFQNEAQLEKSRLLSDRFSAERPKGSFSTLEIQRTEQGDSAMYLCASSPPPSSGRYNEQFFGPGTRLTVL.

The chain couples TRBV5-1 to TRBJ1-6; tentatively, D is TRBD1 (6 bases). CDR1 and CDR2 from the germline V gene are SGHRS and YFSETQ. The V gene lost 8 bases and the J gene lost 10 bases, with 25 bases spanning the gap. The CDR3 has 16 residues. CDR3 DNA: TGCGCCAGTCAGACCGGGACACAAGGGCGGATGTCACCCCTCCACTTT. This encodes CASQTGTQGRMSPLHF.

The V call is TRBV5-1, the J call TRBJ2-1; 7 bases align to TRBD1. The CDR3 has 15 amino acids. Germline trimming cut 0 bases from V and 5 bases from J; bases unmatched to any gene: 5. Germline-derived CDR1 and CDR2 are SGHRS and YFSETQ. CDR3 nucleotides: TGCGCCAGCAGCTTGGTTGGACAGGAGCACAATGAGCAGTTCTTC. Protein sequence: CASSLVGQEHNEQFF.

The count of this clone is one. The chain uses TRBV7-9 and TRBJ2-7; 11 bases match TRBD2. In germline, CDR1 is SEHNR, CDR2 FQNEAQ (reference sequence). The CDR3 extends over 16 amino acids. V lost 4 bases to trimming and J lost 1 base; unmatched junction nucleotides: 6. DNA for the CDR3: TGTGCCAGCAGCTCCTGGACTAGCGGGTGGTCCTACGAGCAGTACTTC. Residues: CASSSWTSGWSYEQYF. The entire variable domain, with the rest obtained from reference TRBV7-9 and TRBJ2-7, is as follows: DTGVSQNPRHKITKRGQNVTFRCDPISEHNRLYWYRQTLGQGPEFLTYFQNEAQLEKSRLLSDRFSAERPKGSFSTLEIQRTEQGDSAMYLCASSSWTSGWSYEQYFGPGTRLTVT.

This clone is a singleton in its sample. J is TRBJ1-2 and V is TRBV5-1; the match to TRBD1 covers 8 bases. V dropped 5 bases and J dropped 0; count of bases not matched to a gene: 6. The CDR3 has 15 amino acids. Germline V gene lookup returns CDR1 SGHRS and CDR2 YFSETQ. CDR3 nucleotides: TGCGCCAGCAGTTACGGGACAGGTACTAACTATGGCTACACCTTC. Residues: CASSYGTGTNYGYTF.

The V gene is TRBV29-1, the J gene TRBJ2-3, with 12 bases fitting TRBD2. Germline-derived CDR1 and CDR2 are SQVTM and ANQGSEA. V shed 2 bases and J 0 bases; nucleotides not matched to a gene: 6. The CDR3 is 17 residues long. Here the CDR3 reads CSVESSGRDISTDTQYF. In nucleotides, the CDR3 is TGCAGCGTTGAATCTAGCGGGAGGGATATTAGCACAGATACGCAGTATTTT.

This chain links TRBV5-6 with TRBJ2-3; 7 positions match TRBD2. In germline, CDR1 is SGHDT, CDR2 YYEEEE. The J segment lost 0 bases and the V segment lost 2 bases, leaving 3 bases of the junction unmatched. The CDR3 consists of 15 residues. CDR3 loop: CASSLSGASTDTQYF. DNA of the CDR3: TGTGCCAGCAGCTTAAGCGGGGCTAGCACAGATACGCAGTATTTT.

The chain's CDR3 is CSAPRGTEAFF. DNA of the CDR3: TGCAGTGCCCCTAGGGGGACTGAAGCTTTCTTT. V and J are TRBV20-1 and TRBJ1-1, with D possibly being TRBD1 (6 bases). Germline CDR1 DFQATT, CDR2 SNEGSKA (reference sequence). The CDR3 consists of 11 residues. Deletions cut 6 bases from V and 5 bases from J, with 10 bases between.

The rearrangement links TRBV4-2 to TRBJ2-7, with TRBD2 matching 8 bases. Germline lookup yields CDR1 LGHNA and CDR2 YNFKEQ. V lost 0 bases and J lost 0; bases outside the gene matches: 4. CDR3 length equals 16 residues. The CDR3 reads CASSQDITSGSYEQYF. DNA of the CDR3: TGTGCCAGCAGCCAAGATATAACTAGCGGCTCCTACGAGCAGTACTTC.

V usage is TRBV7-9 and J usage is TRBJ1-4; 7 bases are a match to TRBD1. With V trimmed by 5 bases and J by 5 bases, 8 bases remained unmatched. Germline CDR1 reads SEHNR; CDR2 reads FQNEAQ (reference sequence). CDR3 size: 15 residues. The CDR3 reads CASSRGDRENEKLFF. In DNA, the CDR3 is TGTGCCAGCAGCCGAGGGGACAGAGAAAATGAAAAACTGTTTTTT.

CDR3 nucleotide sequence: TGCGCCAGCAGCCCTGACCCCACCGGGGACAATCAGCCCCAGCATTTT. Protein sequence: CASSPDPTGDNQPQHF. The chain recombines TRBV5-1 with TRBJ1-5, with D unresolved. Germline assignment: CDR1 SGHRS and CDR2 YFSETQ. With 4 bases removed from V and 3 bases from J, the gap between germline ends came to 17 bases. This CDR3 contains 16 residues.

The V call is TRBV11-2, the J call TRBJ2-1; maybe TRBD2 (7 bases). The CDR3 covers 15 residues. Between the trimmed V and J ends, which lost 5 bases and 8 bases, there was a span of 19 bases. Germline CDR1 reads SGHAT; CDR2 reads FQNNGV. The DNA for the CDR3 is TGTGCCAGCAGCAAAGGGGGGGTCCAAAGAGATGAGCAGTTCTTC. Its translation: CASSKGGVQRDEQFF.

The gene calls are TRBV11-2 and TRBJ2-1, with 10 bases fitting TRBD2. The V gene end was trimmed by 4 bases and the J gene end by 5 bases; junction bases not matched to a gene: 5. The CDR3 totals 15 residues. CDR1 is SGHAT and CDR2 is FQNNGV in the germline V gene. CDR3 sequence: CASSSWTSGDNEQFF. CDR3 DNA sequence: TGTGCCAGCAGCTCTTGGACTAGCGGAGACAATGAGCAGTTCTTC.

This clone was seen a handful of times. This sequence joins TRBV9 and TRBJ2-1, with 7 bases identical to TRBD1. Germline V CDR1 and CDR2: SGDLS, YYNGEE. The CDR3 is made up of 15 amino acids. V lost 0 bases to trimming and J lost 9 bases; unmatched junction nucleotides: 9. The chain's CDR3 is CASSVAGGRASEQFF. In nucleotides, the CDR3 is TGTGCCAGCAGCGTAGCAGGGGGAAGAGCCAGTGAGCAGTTCTTC.

This clone has a single count. The CDR3 protein is CASSLGSTGGNDYGYTF. The CDR3 DNA reads TGCGCCAGCAGCTTGGGTTCTACGGGAGGAAATGACTATGGCTACACCTTC. The rearrangement uses TRBV5-1 and TRBJ1-2; no clear D. The CDR3 covers 17 residues. The germline V gene encodes CDR1 SGHRS and CDR2 YFSETQ. Between the trimmed V and J ends, which lost 0 bases and 3 bases, there was a span of 18 bases.

The chain carries TRBV30 and TRBJ2-3, with D uncertain. Trimming shortened V by 3 bases and J by 6 bases, and 13 bases separated the two germline ends. The CDR3 totals 13 residues. Per the germline V gene, CDR1 is GTSNPN and CDR2 is SVGIG (reference sequence). The CDR3 region is CAWSLTTRDTQYF. As DNA, the CDR3 is TGTGCCTGGAGCCTTACCACCAGGGATACGCAGTATTTT.

The chain is built from TRBV19 and TRBJ2-6; D call uncertain. The CDR3 length is 16 residues. V lost 6 bases and J lost 2, with 14 bases in between. Looked up from germline, CDR1 is LNHDA and CDR2 is SQIVND (reference sequence). The DNA for the CDR3 is TGTGCCAGTAGAAACATCGACTTTACTGGGGCCAACGTCCTGACTTTC. It encodes CASRNIDFTGANVLTF.

The chain links TRBV6-5 to TRBJ1-1; a possible D gene is TRBD1 (5 bases). This CDR3 has 11 amino acids. The V end was cut by 5 bases, the J end by 8 bases, with 9 bases between. CDR1 MNHEY and CDR2 SVGAGI come from the germline V gene. The CDR3, as DNA: TGTGCCAGCAGTCAACGACAGGAAGCTTTCTTT. It yields the protein CASSQRQEAFF.

J is TRBJ1-2 and V is TRBV9, with 8 nucleotides matching TRBD1. This CDR3 region has 15 residues. CDR1 SGDLS and CDR2 YYNGEE come from the germline V gene. J was trimmed by 6 bases and V by 0 bases; bases with no gene match: 7. CDR3 in DNA: TGTGCCAGCAGCGTAGAGGACAGGGTGGGGCATGGCTACACCTTC. It yields the protein CASSVEDRVGHGYTF.

This sequence joins TRBV5-1 and TRBJ2-2; weak D call: TRBD2 (6 bases). CDR1 and CDR2 from the germline V gene are SGHRS and YFSETQ. V was trimmed by 4 bases and J by 4 bases, leaving 23 bases between them. CDR3 length: 18 residues. The CDR3 nucleotides are TGCGCCAGCAGCGCACGCTCATTCGGGACTGTCGGCACCGGGGAGCTGTTTTTT. The encoded protein is CASSARSFGTVGTGELFF. The variable domain in full, with the rest retrieved from reference TRBV5-1 and TRBJ2-2, is KAGVTQTPRYLIKTRGQQVTLSCSPISGHRSVSWYQQTPGQGLQFLFEYFSETQRNKGNFPGRFSGRQFSNSRSEMNVSTLELGDSALYLCASSARSFGTVGTGELFFGEGSRLTVL.

This sequence joins TRBV7-8 and TRBJ1-1; TRBD1 matches 9 bases. The germline V gene has CDR1 SGHVS and CDR2 FQNEAQ. After removal of 5 bases from V and 4 bases from J, the junction contained 8 bases not matched to a gene. CDR3 length: 15 amino acids. CDR3 protein: CASSPRQGGGTEAFF. The CDR3 region has the DNA TGTGCCAGCAGCCCTAGACAGGGGGGGGGCACTGAAGCTTTCTTT.